This T cell receptor beta chain was documented in a study of T cell changes during pregnancy in multiple sclerosis. CDR3 length: 13 residues. Germline-derived CDR1 and CDR2 are MNHNS and SASEGT. V was clipped by 4 bases and J by 0 bases, with 6 bases between them. TCRdb's table, derived via immunoSEQ multiplex PCR, lists solely in-frame clones and lacks some. Of about 81,000 clones in the sample, about 95% are singletons; the top ten hold roughly 2.5%. The chain couples TRBV6-1 to TRBJ1-1; D unclear. Source: peripheral blood, taken in the third trimester of pregnancy. The clonotype was recovered from a female donor with multiple sclerosis, enrolled in a pregnancy study. CDR3 nucleotides: TGTGCCAGCAGTGCACATATGAACACTGAAGCTTTCTTT. Protein sequence: CASSAHMNTEAFF.